This record concerns one T cell receptor (beta chain) sequence. Its antigen is still unknown. TCRdb keeps only in-frame clones here, not all; method: immunoSEQ multiplex PCR. The sample lists 150,000 or so clones, approximately 88% seen once, with approximately 1.6% in the top ten. The source of the sample is a study of T cell responses to AZD1222 COVID-19 vaccine. General study findings and limits: At baseline, just a handful of AZD1222 recipients tested seropositive. Vaccine-related CD4 TCRs covered spike, predominating at 160-218 and 743-854. Spike-specific TCR repertoires showed rising breadth and depth after two AZD1222 doses.

The CDR3 runs 16 residues. Germline V gene sequence: CDR1 LGHNA, CDR2 YSLEER. Trimming shortened V by 2 bases and J by 0 bases, and 11 bases separated the two germline ends. V gene TRBV4-3 combines with J gene TRBJ1-5; D unresolved. Sequenced here: peripheral blood, sampled on day 0 of AZD1222 vaccination. This TCR was sampled from an adult in good health. The DNA of the CDR3 is TGCGCCAGCAGCCAACAGGCAGATAATAGCAATCAGCCCCAGCATTTT. Translating it yields CASSQQADNSNQPQHF.